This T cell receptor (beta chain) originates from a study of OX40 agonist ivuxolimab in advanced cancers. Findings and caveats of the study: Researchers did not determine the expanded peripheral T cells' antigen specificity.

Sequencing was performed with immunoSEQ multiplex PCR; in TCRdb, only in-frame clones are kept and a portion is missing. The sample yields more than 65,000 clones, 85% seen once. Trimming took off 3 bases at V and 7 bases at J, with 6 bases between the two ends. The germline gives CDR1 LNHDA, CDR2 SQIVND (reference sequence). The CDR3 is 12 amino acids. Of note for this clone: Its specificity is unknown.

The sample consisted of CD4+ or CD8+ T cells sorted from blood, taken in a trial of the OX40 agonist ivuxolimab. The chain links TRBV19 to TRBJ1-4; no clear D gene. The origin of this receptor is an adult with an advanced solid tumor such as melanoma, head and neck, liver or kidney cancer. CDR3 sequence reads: CASSIYGEKLFF. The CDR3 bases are TGTGCCAGTAGTATTTACGGTGAAAAACTGTTTTTT.